This entry is about one TCR beta chain. The data stem from a study of T-cell memory formation after mild COVID-19. V dropped 2 bases and J dropped 5 bases, with 19 bases sitting between them. Germline-derived CDR1 and CDR2 are SQVTM and ANQGSEA. CDR3 length: 15 amino acids. TCRdb reanalysed the 5' RACE reads using MiXCR and keeps one entry per CDR3 protein. Of 400,000 to 550,000 distinct CDR3 sequences detected, roughly 23% appear once; the ten largest clones hold around an eighth. This chain links TRBV29-1 with TRBJ2-7; D uncertain. This TCR came from an adult woman who had mild COVID-19 (a few samples of this study predate the infection). Cell type and time point are not known. Specimen: PBMCs or a T cell subset sorted from them (not recorded which). The CDR3 is CSVETFTGRRHEQYF. The CDR3 nucleotides read TGCAGCGTTGAAACGTTTACCGGCCGGAGACACGAGCAGTACTTC.